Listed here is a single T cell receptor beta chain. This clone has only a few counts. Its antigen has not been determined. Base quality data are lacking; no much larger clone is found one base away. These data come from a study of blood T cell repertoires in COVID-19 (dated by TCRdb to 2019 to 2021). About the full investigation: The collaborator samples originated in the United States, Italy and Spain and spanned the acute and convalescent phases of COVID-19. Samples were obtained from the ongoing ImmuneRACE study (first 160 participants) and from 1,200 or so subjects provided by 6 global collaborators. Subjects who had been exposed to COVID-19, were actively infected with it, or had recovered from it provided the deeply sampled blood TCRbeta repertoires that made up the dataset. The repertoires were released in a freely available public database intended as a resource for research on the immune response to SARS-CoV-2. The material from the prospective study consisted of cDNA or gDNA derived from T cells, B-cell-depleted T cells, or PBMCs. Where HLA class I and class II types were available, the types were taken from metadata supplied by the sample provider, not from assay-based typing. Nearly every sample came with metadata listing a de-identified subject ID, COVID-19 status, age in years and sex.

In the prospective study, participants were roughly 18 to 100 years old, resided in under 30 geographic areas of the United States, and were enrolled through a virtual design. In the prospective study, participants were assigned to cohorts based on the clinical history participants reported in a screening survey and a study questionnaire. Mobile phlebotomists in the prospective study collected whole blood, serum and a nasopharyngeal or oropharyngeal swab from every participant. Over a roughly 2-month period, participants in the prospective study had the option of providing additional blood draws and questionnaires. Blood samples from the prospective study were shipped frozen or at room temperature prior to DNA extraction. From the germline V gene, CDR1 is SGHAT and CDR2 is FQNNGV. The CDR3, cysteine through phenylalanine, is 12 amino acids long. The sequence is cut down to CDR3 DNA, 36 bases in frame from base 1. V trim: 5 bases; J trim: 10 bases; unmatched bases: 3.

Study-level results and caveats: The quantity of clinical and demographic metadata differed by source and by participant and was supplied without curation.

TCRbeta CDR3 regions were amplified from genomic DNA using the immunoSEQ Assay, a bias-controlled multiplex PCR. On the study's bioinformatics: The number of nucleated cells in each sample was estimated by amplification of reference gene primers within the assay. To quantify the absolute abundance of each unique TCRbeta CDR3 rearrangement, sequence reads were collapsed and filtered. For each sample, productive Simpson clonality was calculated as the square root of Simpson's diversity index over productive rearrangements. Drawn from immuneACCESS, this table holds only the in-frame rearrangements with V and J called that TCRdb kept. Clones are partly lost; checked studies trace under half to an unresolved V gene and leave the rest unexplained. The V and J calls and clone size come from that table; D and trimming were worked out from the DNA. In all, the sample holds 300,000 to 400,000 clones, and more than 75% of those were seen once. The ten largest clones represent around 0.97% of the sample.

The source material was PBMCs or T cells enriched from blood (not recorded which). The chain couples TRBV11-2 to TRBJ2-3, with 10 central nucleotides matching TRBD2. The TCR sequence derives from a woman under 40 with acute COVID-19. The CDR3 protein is CASSPSGGSQYF. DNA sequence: TGTGCCAGCAGCCCTAGCGGGGGCTCGCAGTATTTT.